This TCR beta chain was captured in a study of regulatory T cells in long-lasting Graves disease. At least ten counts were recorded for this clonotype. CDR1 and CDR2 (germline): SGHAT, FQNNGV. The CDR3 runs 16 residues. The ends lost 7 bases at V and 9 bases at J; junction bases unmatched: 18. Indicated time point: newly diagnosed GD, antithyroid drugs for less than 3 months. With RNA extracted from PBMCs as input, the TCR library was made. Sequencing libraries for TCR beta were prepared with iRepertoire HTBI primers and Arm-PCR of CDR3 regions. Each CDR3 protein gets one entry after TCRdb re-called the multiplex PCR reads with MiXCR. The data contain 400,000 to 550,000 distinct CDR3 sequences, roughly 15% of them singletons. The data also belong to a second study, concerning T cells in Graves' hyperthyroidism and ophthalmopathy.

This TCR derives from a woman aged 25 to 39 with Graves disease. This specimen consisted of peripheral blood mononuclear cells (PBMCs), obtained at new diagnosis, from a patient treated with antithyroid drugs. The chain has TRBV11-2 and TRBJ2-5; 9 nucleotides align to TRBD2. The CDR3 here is CASTLTLAGEVLPQYF. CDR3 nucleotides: TGTGCCAGCACGCTGACATTAGCGGGGGAGGTTTTGCCCCAGTACTTC.